This paragraph reports one T cell receptor beta chain. What it recognizes is unknown. This sample is drawn from a study of T-cell reconstitution after alpha-beta-depleted transplantation in children. A library of TCRbeta sequences, prepared with unique molecular identifiers, was generated. From the PCR reads, TCRdb called clonotypes with MiXCR, one entry per CDR3 protein. The repertoire holds almost 250,000 distinct CDR3 sequences, with 20% to 30% as singletons. CDR3 length equals 11 residues. The V gene lost 6 bases and the J gene lost 4 bases, with 7 bases spanning the gap. Germline CDR1 and CDR2: SGHRS and YFSETQ. Overall study results and limits: At around two months after transplant, the alpha-beta T cells were reportedly derived from several hundred expanded clones that came from non-depleted graft cells. Some patients showed high day-60 TCRbeta diversity, which derived from surviving recipient T cells and thymic progenitors.

This clonotype originated in a girl aged 2 to 10 with Fanconi anemia, due to receive a stem cell transplant. Sequenced material: PBMCs, taken before TCRalphabeta/CD19-depleted stem cell transplant. This chain uses TRBV5-1 with TRBJ1-1; D is uncertain. The CDR3 spells CASISATEAFF. The CDR3 DNA sequence: TGCGCCAGCATATCGGCCACTGAAGCTTTCTTT.